Sequencing of this TCR beta chain was carried out in a study of breast tumors, draining lymph nodes, adjacent tissues. J lost 3 bases, V lost 6 bases, and 4 bases had no gene match. The CDR3 has 13 amino acids. Germline CDR1 and CDR2: SGHRS and YFSETQ. Breast cancer patients provided tissue from their axillary draining lymph nodes. This clonotype has at least ten counts. Its cognate antigen is unknown. TCRdb redid the calling of the multiplex PCR reads with MiXCR, one entry per CDR3 protein. The repertoire holds fewer than 90,000 distinct CDR3 sequences, with 25% to 35% as singletons. Findings of the study overall: Data fit most tumor T cells coming from lymph node, expanding in tumor. Compared with basal-like, luminal-like tumors shared significantly more repertoire with nontumor tissue.

This receptor was identified in a female donor with breast cancer. Some clones in this sample may be carry-over from other donors' samples. The sequenced sample was axillary lymph node tissue. This chain joins TRBV5-1 and TRBJ2-3, with 7 bases lining up with TRBD2. The CDR3 bases are TGCGCCAGCACTCTCGGGGGGACAGATACGCAGTATTTT. The encoded protein is CASTLGGTDTQYF.